This passage covers 27 T cell receptor beta chains from one sample sequenced in a study of T-cell reconstitution after alpha-beta-depleted transplantation in children. Using unique molecular identifiers, the investigators prepared the TCRbeta library. MiXCR was run by TCRdb on the PCR reads, yielding one entry per CDR3 protein. This sample has around 240,000 distinct CDR3 sequences, with approximately 9.8% found just once. This material consisted of PBMCs from the stem cell graft donor, taken from the stem cell graft. These receptors all stem from a human donor who donated a stem cell graft to a child with SCID.

This clonotype showed up many times. V usage is TRBV28 and J usage is TRBJ2-7; D remains ambiguous. CDR3 length: 15 amino acids. Germline V gene lookup returns CDR1 MDHEN and CDR2 SYDVKM. V was clipped by 0 bases and J by 0 bases, with 9 bases between them. In DNA form, the CDR3 reads TGTGCCAGCAGTTTATGGGTCTCGCCCTCCTACGAGCAGTACTTC. Amino acids: CASSLWVSPSYEQYF.

The sample holds many counts of this clonotype. At one end, the junction sequence differs from germline, possibly due to a read error. The chain combines TRBV29-1 with TRBJ1-2; TRBD1 matches at 8 bases. The CDR3 has 9 residues. Germline V gene data show CDR1 as SQVTM and CDR2 as ANQGSEA. In nucleotides, the CDR3 is TGCAGCGCCGAGGACAGGGTGGTCTTC. It is translated as CSAEDRVVF.

Only a few counts were recorded for this clonotype. The rearrangement uses TRBV28 and TRBJ1-1; 9 bases match TRBD1. V trimming: 8 bases; J trimming: 5 bases; junction bases outside the gene matches: 6. CDR1 and CDR2 from the germline V gene are MDHEN and SYDVKM. The CDR3 runs to 13 residues. The CDR3 coding sequence is TGTGCCAGCTGCGACAGGGGGTTAACTGAAGCTTTCTTT. Translating gives CASCDRGLTEAFF.

This clonotype was observed at least ten times. The V and J genes are TRBV12-3 or TRBV12-4 and TRBJ2-7; D might be TRBD2 (6 bases). The CDR3 is 15 amino acids. The V gene lost 5 bases and the J gene lost 4 bases, with 18 bases spanning the gap. The CDR3 sequence is CASSAGTWGGYEQYF. DNA of the CDR3: TGTGCCAGCAGTGCTGGGACGTGGGGAGGATACGAGCAGTACTTC.

In its sample, this clonotype was seen many times. The chain has TRBV5-6 and TRBJ2-5, with 8 bases identical to TRBD1. Germline CDR1 and CDR2: SGHDT and YYEEEE. After removal of 1 base from V and 0 bases from J, the junction contained 8 bases not matched to a gene. This CDR3 region has 17 residues. This CDR3 is CASSLPGQGQYQETQYF. CDR3 DNA: TGTGCCAGCAGCTTGCCCGGACAGGGCCAGTACCAAGAGACCCAGTACTTC. The full variable domain, rest sourced from reference TRBV5-6 and TRBJ2-5, is DAGVTQSPTHLIKTRGQQVTLRCSPKSGHDTVSWYQQALGQGPQFIFQYYEEEERQRGNFPDRFSGHQFPNYSSELNVNALLLGDSALYLCASSLPGQGQYQETQYFGPGTRLLVL.

This clonotype was recorded at least ten times. The chain links TRBV5-1 to TRBJ1-1; tentatively, D is TRBD1 (6 bases). CDR1 and CDR2 (germline): SGHRS, YFSETQ. There are 15 residues in the CDR3. V was clipped by 2 bases and J by 0 bases, with 11 bases between them. The CDR3 here is CASSFVRGLNTEAFF. The CDR3 coding sequence is TGCGCCAGCAGCTTCGTCAGGGGCCTGAACACTGAAGCTTTCTTT.

This clonotype appeared many times. J is TRBJ1-3 and V is TRBV20-1; no reliable D call. V shed 4 bases and J shed 0 bases, with 13 bases lying between them. The germline gives CDR1 DFQATT, CDR2 SNEGSKA (reference sequence). This CDR3 region has 15 residues. CDR3 nucleotide sequence: TGCAGTGCTAAGTCGGTCGGAGACTCTGGAAACACCATATATTTT. Its translation is CSAKSVGDSGNTIYF.

This clonotype was seen repeatedly, ten times or more. The chain is built from TRBV12-3 or TRBV12-4 and TRBJ2-7, with D perhaps TRBD1 (6 bases). Trimming left V 2 bases short and J 7 bases short, with 21 bases between. The CDR3 length is 16 residues. Here the CDR3 DNA reads TGTGCCAGCAGTTTACGCCCAGGGGCCCCCACTGGGGAGCAGTACTTC. As protein: CASSLRPGAPTGEQYF.

This clonotype has at least ten counts. This sequence joins TRBV5-6 and TRBJ2-7; 7 bases match TRBD1. With V trimmed by 3 bases and J by 0 bases, 6 bases remained unmatched. This CDR3 has 15 amino acids. Per germline, CDR1 SGHDT and CDR2 YYEEEE. The CDR3 DNA sequence: TGTGCCAGCAGCTCTGGGACAGCCTTCTCCTACGAGCAGTACTTC. The encoded protein is CASSSGTAFSYEQYF.

This clonotype came up many times. The chain is built from TRBV5-1 and TRBJ2-5; a weak D match, TRBD1 (6 bases). Trimming left V 0 bases short and J 5 bases short, with 14 bases between. The CDR3 spans 15 residues. CDR1 and CDR2 from the germline V gene are SGHRS and YFSETQ. CDR3: CASSLEWGLLETQYF. CDR3 nucleotides: TGCGCCAGCAGCTTGGAATGGGGGCTTTTGGAGACCCAGTACTTC.

This clonotype was recorded at least ten times. The chain has TRBV3-1 and TRBJ2-6; tentatively, D is TRBD1 (5 bases). Trimming left V 4 bases short and J 0 bases short, with 16 bases between. The CDR3 has 18 residues. Germline-derived CDR1 and CDR2 are LGHDT and YNNKEL (reference sequence). CDR3 region: CASSPRGRELSGANVLTF. CDR3 nucleotide sequence: TGTGCCAGCAGCCCCAGAGGCAGGGAACTCTCTGGGGCCAACGTCCTGACTTTC.

As for this clonotype: A clone one base away is much larger, so this may be a read error. The chain links TRBV7-9 to TRBJ2-3; D is tentatively TRBD1 or TRBD2 (5 bases each). Germline loops: CDR1 SEHNR, CDR2 FQNEAQ (reference sequence). This CDR3 comprises 17 residues. The CDR3 spells CAISLLRFRGGTDTQYF. The DNA of the CDR3 is TGTGCCATCAGCCTCCTACGGTTCAGAGGGGGCACAGATACGCAGTATTTT. Based on the CDR3 plus reference TRBV7-9 and TRBJ2-3, the full variable domain is DTGVSQNPRHKITKRGQNVTFRCDPISEHNRLYWYRQTLGQGPEFLTYFQNEAQLEKSRLLSDRFSAERPKGSFSTLEIQRTEQGDSAMYLCAISLLRFRGGTDTQYFGPGTRLTVL.

This clonotype came up many times. V is TRBV5-1 and J is TRBJ2-3, with 9 bases fitting TRBD2. The CDR3 runs to 18 residues. With V trimmed by 5 bases and J by 3 bases, 16 bases remained unmatched. The germline V gene encodes CDR1 SGHRS and CDR2 YFSETQ. CDR3 sequence reads: CASSQGIKTSGRTDTQYF. The CDR3 nucleotides are TGCGCCAGCAGTCAGGGAATTAAGACTAGCGGTCGAACAGATACGCAGTATTTT. Full variable domain (remainder filled in from reference TRBV5-1 and TRBJ2-3): KAGVTQTPRYLIKTRGQQVTLSCSPISGHRSVSWYQQTPGQGLQFLFEYFSETQRNKGNFPGRFSGRQFSNSRSEMNVSTLELGDSALYLCASSQGIKTSGRTDTQYFGPGTRLTVL.

This clonotype turned up a few times. This may be a read error: a much more frequent sequence differs by one nucleotide. DNA of the CDR3: TGTGCCATCAGTGACGGGGACAACAGCCTTCCTTATGGCGACACCTTC. It specifies CAISDGDNSLPYGDTF. This chain links TRBV10-3 with TRBJ1-2; D perhaps matches TRBD1 (6 bases). Germline V gene sequence: CDR1 ENHRY, CDR2 SYGVKD. The CDR3 is made up of 16 amino acids.

Ten or more counts support this clonotype. The CDR3 is CASRALAFTGELFF. The CDR3 nucleotides read TGTGCCAGCAGAGCCCTAGCGTTCACCGGGGAGCTGTTTTTT. The chain carries TRBV6-1 and TRBJ2-2; D is perhaps TRBD2 (6 bases). Trimming stripped 6 bases from V and 4 bases from J, with 12 bases between. In germline, CDR1 is MNHNS, CDR2 SASEGT. The CDR3 extends over 14 amino acids.

The chain has TRBV29-1 and TRBJ1-1; perhaps TRBD1 as D (6 bases). CDR1 and CDR2 (germline): SQVTM, ANQGSEA. V lost 1 base and J 4 bases, leaving 16 bases between the germline ends. CDR3 length: 15 residues. The CDR3 DNA sequence: TGCAGCGTTGAAGGGGAGGGGGGCAGGCTCACTGAAGCTTTCTTT. This translates into CSVEGEGGRLTEAFF. Full variable domain (remainder filled in from reference TRBV29-1 and TRBJ1-1): SAVISQKPSRDICQRGTSLTIQCQVDSQVTMMFWYRQQPGQSLTLIATANQGSEATYESGFVIDKFPISRPNLTFSTLTVSNMSPEDSSIYLCSVEGEGGRLTEAFFGQGTRLTVV.

This clonotype showed up many times. The rearrangement uses TRBV28 and TRBJ2-7; 9 bases align to TRBD1. Germline CDR1 MDHEN, CDR2 SYDVKM. The CDR3 has 15 amino acids. J was trimmed by 2 bases and V by 3 bases; bases with no gene match: 5. In DNA form, the CDR3 reads TGTGCCAGCAGTTTTCCCCGGACAGGGGCCTACGAGCAGTACTTC. Residues: CASSFPRTGAYEQYF.

This clonotype was detected many times. The V and J genes are TRBV6-5 and TRBJ1-5; D uncertain. This CDR3 has 13 amino acids. V was trimmed by 8 bases and J by 6 bases, leaving 14 bases between them. The germline V gene encodes CDR1 MNHEY and CDR2 SVGAGI. This CDR3 is CASSARVSQPQHF. The DNA for the CDR3 is TGTGCCAGCTCAGCCCGGGTTTCTCAGCCCCAGCATTTT.

This clonotype was seen only a few times. The CDR3 bases are TGTGCCAGCAGTCCCGACCGCTTTTCTACCCAGTACTTC. It encodes CASSPDRFSTQYF. The V and J genes are TRBV28 and TRBJ2-5; D call uncertain. CDR3 length: 13 residues. Trimming removed 5 bases at V and 8 bases at J, with 15 bases between. The germline V gene encodes CDR1 MDHEN and CDR2 SYDVKM.

This clonotype was counted at least ten times. This chain connects TRBV4-1 to TRBJ1-6; 8 nucleotides line up with TRBD1. The junction had 9 bases not matched to a gene; V was cut back by 2 bases and J by 6 bases. The CDR3 loop spans 17 amino acids. In germline, CDR1 is MGHRA, CDR2 YSYEKL. CDR3 sequence reads: CASSQPRDRGFNSPLHF. The CDR3 DNA is TGCGCCAGCAGCCAACCCCGAGACAGGGGTTTTAATTCACCCCTCCACTTT.

This clonotype was counted ten times or more. The chain is built from TRBV29-1 and TRBJ1-2; D is possibly TRBD1 (5 bases). The CDR3 contains 14 residues. The germline V and J ends were trimmed by 4 bases and 4 bases, with 16 bases remaining between them. CDR1 is SQVTM and CDR2 is ANQGSEA in the germline V gene. The CDR3 loop is CSVGGVGRSYGYTF. As DNA, the CDR3 is TGCAGCGTTGGAGGGGTAGGGAGGAGCTATGGCTACACCTTC.

Ten or more counts support this clonotype. This chain joins TRBV15 and TRBJ2-2; the D is unclear. Germline V CDR1 and CDR2: LNHNV, YYDKDF (reference sequence). The CDR3 has 14 amino acids. V lost 3 bases to trimming and J lost 7 bases, with 12 bases between them. The CDR3 region is CATSRFQTYGELFF. In DNA, the CDR3 is TGTGCCACCAGCAGGTTTCAGACCTACGGGGAGCTGTTTTTT.

This clonotype was seen many times. This sequence joins TRBV9 and TRBJ1-1; the D is unclear. The CDR3 consists of 14 residues. Between the trimmed V and J ends, which lost 0 bases and 1 base, there was a span of 7 bases. Per the germline V gene, CDR1 is SGDLS and CDR2 is YYNGEE. CDR3 loop: CASSVVEKNTEAFF. In DNA form, the CDR3 reads TGTGCCAGCAGCGTAGTGGAGAAGAACACTGAAGCTTTCTTT.

With regard to this clonotype: This likely comes from a read error, as the CDR3 has no conserved phenylalanine or tryptophan at its end. The chain is built from TRBV9 and TRBJ2-6; a possible D gene is TRBD1 (6 bases). V was pared by 1 base and J by 4 bases, with 21 bases between. The CDR3 totals 19 residues. CDR1 is SGDLS and CDR2 is YYNGEE in the germline V gene. CDR3: CASSVKTGQPPWGANVLTY. Here the CDR3 DNA reads TGTGCCAGCAGCGTAAAAACCGGACAGCCGCCATGGGGGGCCAACGTCCTGACTTAC.

Turning to this clonotype: A junction end diverges from the germline sequence, so it may reflect a read error. The V call is TRBV2, the J call TRBJ1-1; no clear D. The germline V gene has CDR1 SNHLY and CDR2 FYNNEI. The CDR3 runs 11 residues. As DNA, the CDR3 is TGTGCCAGCCGAGCCAACAGTGAAGCTTTCTTT. Residues: CASRANSEAFF.

In its sample, this clonotype was seen a few times. The chain combines TRBV20-1 with TRBJ1-2, with TRBD1 as a possible D gene (6 bases). The CDR3 is 12 residues long. V was trimmed by 6 bases and J by 8 bases, leaving 16 bases between them. Per the germline V gene, CDR1 is DFQATT and CDR2 is SNEGSKA (reference sequence). CDR3 nucleotides: TGCAGTGCCCCACGGGGGGCTGGAGGCTACACCTTC. Its protein product is CSAPRGAGGYTF.

The J gene is TRBJ1-1, the V gene TRBV20-1; D perhaps matches TRBD1 (6 bases). The germline CDR1 and CDR2 sequences are DFQATT and SNEGSKA (reference sequence). The length of the CDR3 is 13 residues. Trimming stripped 3 bases from V and 1 base from J, with 9 bases between. CDR3: CSASRGGNTEAFF. CDR3 bases: TGCAGTGCTAGCAGAGGGGGGAACACTGAAGCTTTCTTT.